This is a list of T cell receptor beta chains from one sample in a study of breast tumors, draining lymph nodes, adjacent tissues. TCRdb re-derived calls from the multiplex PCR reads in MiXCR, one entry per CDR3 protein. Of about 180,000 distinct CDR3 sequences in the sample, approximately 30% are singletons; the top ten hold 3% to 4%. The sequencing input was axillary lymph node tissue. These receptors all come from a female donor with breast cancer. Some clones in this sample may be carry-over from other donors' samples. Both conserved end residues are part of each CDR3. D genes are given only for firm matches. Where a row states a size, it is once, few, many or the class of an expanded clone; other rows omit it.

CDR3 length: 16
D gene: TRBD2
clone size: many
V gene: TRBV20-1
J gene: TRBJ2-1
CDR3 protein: CSARELAVTLGNEQFF
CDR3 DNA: TGCAGTGCTAGAGAACTAGCGGTCACCTTGGGAAATGAGCAGTTCTTC

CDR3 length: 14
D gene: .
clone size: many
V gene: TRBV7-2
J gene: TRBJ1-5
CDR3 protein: CASSLEARNQPQHF
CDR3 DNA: TGTGCCAGCAGCTTAGAGGCAAGGAATCAGCCCCAGCATTTT

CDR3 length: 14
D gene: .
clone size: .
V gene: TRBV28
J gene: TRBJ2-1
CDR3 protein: CASSFSGPYNEQFF
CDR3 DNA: TGTGCCAGCAGTTTTAGCGGTCCTTACAATGAGCAGTTCTTC

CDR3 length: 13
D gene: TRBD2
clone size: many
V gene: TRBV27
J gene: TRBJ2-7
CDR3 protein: CASSSLAGEQQYF
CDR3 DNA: TGTGCCAGCAGTTCCCTAGCGGGAGAGCAGCAGTACTTC

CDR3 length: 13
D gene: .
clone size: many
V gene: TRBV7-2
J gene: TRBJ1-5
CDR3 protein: CASSLVADQPQHF
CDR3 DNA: TGTGCCAGCAGCTTAGTAGCCGATCAGCCCCAGCATTTT

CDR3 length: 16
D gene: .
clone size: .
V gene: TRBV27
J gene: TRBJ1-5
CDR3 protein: CASSPWTHSRGQPQHF
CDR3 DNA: TGTGCCAGCAGTCCCTGGACACACAGCCGAGGTCAGCCCCAGCATTTT

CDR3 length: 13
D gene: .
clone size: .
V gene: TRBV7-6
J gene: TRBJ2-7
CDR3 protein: CASGLSPAYEQYF
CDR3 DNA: TGTGCCAGCGGCCTATCGCCAGCCTACGAGCAGTACTTC

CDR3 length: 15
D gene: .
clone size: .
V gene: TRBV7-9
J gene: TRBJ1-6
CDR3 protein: CASSPRTYDNSPLHF
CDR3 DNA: TGTGCCAGCAGCCCGAGAACCTACGACAATTCACCCCTCCACTTT

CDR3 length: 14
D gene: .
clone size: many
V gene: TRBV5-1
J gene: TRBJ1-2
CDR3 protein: CASSLGGGGDGYTF
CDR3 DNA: TGCGCCAGCAGCTTGGGGGGCGGCGGGGATGGCTACACCTTC

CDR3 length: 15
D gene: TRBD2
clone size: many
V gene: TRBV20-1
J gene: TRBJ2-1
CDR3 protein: CSASRLAGGYNEQFF
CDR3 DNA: TGCAGTGCTAGCCGACTAGCGGGAGGCTACAATGAGCAGTTCTTC

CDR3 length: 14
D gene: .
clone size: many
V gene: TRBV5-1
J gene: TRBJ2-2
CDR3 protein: CASSTLRGTGELFF
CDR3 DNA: TGCGCCAGCAGTACACTGAGGGGGACCGGGGAGCTGTTTTTT

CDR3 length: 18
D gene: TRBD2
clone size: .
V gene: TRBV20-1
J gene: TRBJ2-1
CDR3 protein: CSARGLERGALSYNEQFF
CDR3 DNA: TGCAGTGCTAGAGGTCTCGAGCGGGGAGCACTATCCTACAATGAGCAGTTCTTC

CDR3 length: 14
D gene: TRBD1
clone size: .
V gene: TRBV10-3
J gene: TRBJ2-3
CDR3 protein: CAIRDDRGDTTQYF
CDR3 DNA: TGTGCCATCAGGGACGACAGGGGGGATACTACGCAGTATTTT

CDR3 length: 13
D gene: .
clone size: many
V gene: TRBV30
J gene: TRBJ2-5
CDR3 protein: CAWSVQGGETQYF
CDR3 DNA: TGTGCCTGGAGTGTCCAGGGTGGCGAGACCCAGTACTTC

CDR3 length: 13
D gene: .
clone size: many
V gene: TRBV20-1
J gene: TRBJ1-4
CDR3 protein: CSANAGPLEKLFF
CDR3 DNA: TGCAGTGCCAACGCGGGCCCCCTTGAAAAACTGTTTTTT

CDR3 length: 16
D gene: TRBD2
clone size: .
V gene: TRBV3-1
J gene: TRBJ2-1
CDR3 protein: CASSQGERGVNNEQFF
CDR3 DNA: TGTGCCAGCAGCCAAGGAGAGCGGGGCGTTAACAATGAGCAGTTCTTC

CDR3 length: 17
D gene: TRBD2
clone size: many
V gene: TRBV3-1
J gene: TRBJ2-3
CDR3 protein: CASSQGGGLSSTDTQYF
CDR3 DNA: TGTGCCAGCAGCCAAGGGGGAGGGCTTTCTAGCACAGATACGCAGTATTTT

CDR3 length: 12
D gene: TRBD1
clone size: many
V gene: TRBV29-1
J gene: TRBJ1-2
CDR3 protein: CSVVGGNYGYTF
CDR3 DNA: TGCAGCGTTGTAGGGGGCAACTATGGCTACACCTTC